Shown below are 3 T cell receptor beta chains from a single sample sequenced in a study of cytomegalovirus exposure and HLA in healthy donors. PCR was performed using 60 Vbeta and 13 Jbeta primers. Assay used: immunoSEQ multiplex PCR; TCRdb lists only in-frame clones, some missing. The sample yields around 120,000 clones, about 72% seen once. Specimen: PBMCs. Source of these receptors: a man aged 50 to 59 in good health and CMV-seropositive.

A remark on this clone: The junction does not match germline at one end; this may be a read error. V and J are TRBV6-5 and TRBJ2-1; 9 nucleotides line up with TRBD2. The CDR3 is made up of 13 amino acids. CDR1 is MNHEY and CDR2 is SVGAGI in the germline V gene. For the CDR3, the DNA is TGTGCCAGCAGTTTCGGGACTAGCCAACCAACGATCTTC. Protein product: CASSFGTSQPTIF.

The V gene is TRBV19, the J gene TRBJ2-4; 7 positions match TRBD2. Trimming removed 4 bases from V and 5 bases from J; junction bases left unmatched: 14. The CDR3 extends over 17 amino acids. Germline V lookup: CDR1 LNHDA, CDR2 SQIVND (reference sequence). CDR3 DNA: TGTGCCAGTAGTAGGAATCTAGTAGCAGGGAGGGAAAACATTCAGTACTTC. It yields the protein CASSRNLVAGRENIQYF. Filled out from reference TRBV19 and TRBJ2-4, the complete variable domain reads DGGITQSPKYLFRKEGQNVTLSCEQNLNHDAMYWYRQDPGQGLRLIYYSQIVNDFQKGDIAEGYSVSREKKESFPLTVTSAQKNPTAFYLCASSRNLVAGRENIQYFGAGTRLSVL.

This sequence joins TRBV7-2 and TRBJ1-6; a possible D gene is TRBD1 (6 bases). V gave up 7 bases and J gave up 7 bases, with 23 bases separating them. Germline V gene sequence: CDR1 SGHTA, CDR2 FQGNSA. This CDR3 is built from 17 residues. In DNA form, the CDR3 reads TGTGCCAGCACCATAAAGGCAGGGGCGACTCAGAATTCACCCCTCCACTTT. It specifies CASTIKAGATQNSPLHF.